One and the same sample provided the 3 T cell receptor beta chains below, sequenced in a study of cytomegalovirus exposure and HLA in healthy donors (dated by TCRdb to 2017 to 2019). The method was the immunoSEQ multiplex PCR assay. A mixture of 60 forward primers for TCR Vbeta segments and 13 reverse primers for TCR Jbeta segments was used in the multiplex PCR. TCRdb took over this immuneACCESS table, retaining in-frame rearrangements with V and J assigned. Such tables are incomplete; in checked studies, under half of the missing clones stem from an unresolved V gene, and the remainder is unexplained. Counted in this sample were some 160,000 clones; roughly 80% of them appeared once. Around 3.2% of the sample is in the top ten clones. The material sequenced was PBMCs. Source of these receptors: a male donor in good health and CMV-seronegative.

This clone was counted between two and nine times. V is TRBV6-6 and J is TRBJ1-4, with 11 bases that match TRBD1. The V and J ends lost 6 bases and 7 bases, in that order; junction bases with no gene match: 10. The CDR3 has 16 amino acids. Germline CDR1 reads MNHNY; CDR2 reads SVGAGI (reference sequence). CDR3 in DNA: TGTGCCAGCAGCCCAGGGGACAGGGGGATTCTTGAAAAACTGTTTTTT. Its translation: CASSPGDRGILEKLFF.

The chain combines TRBV9 with TRBJ2-1; 7 bases are shared with TRBD1. Unmatched junction bases numbered 6, after V lost 0 bases and J lost 6 bases. Germline V gene sequence: CDR1 SGDLS, CDR2 YYNGEE. The CDR3 totals 15 residues. Here the CDR3 reads CASSVGDSGLNEQFF. The DNA of the CDR3 is TGTGCCAGCAGCGTAGGGGACAGTGGTCTCAATGAGCAGTTCTTC.

This chain connects TRBV11-2 to TRBJ1-3; D is uncertain. The V end was cut by 6 bases, the J end by 4 bases, with 10 bases between. The germline V gene encodes CDR1 SGHAT and CDR2 FQNNGV. The CDR3 extends over 13 amino acids. As DNA, the CDR3 is TGTGCCAGCAGATCTGCGTTAGGAAACACCATATATTTT. This translates into CASRSALGNTIYF.